These 10 T cell receptor beta chains share one sample of origin, sequenced in a study of OX40 agonist ivuxolimab in advanced cancers. Data came from immunoSEQ multiplex PCR; TCRdb stores just in-frame clones and leaves some out. The table has 40,000 to 60,000 clones, 80% to 90% seen once. Specimen: CD4+ or CD8+ T cells sorted from blood, collected in a trial of the OX40 agonist ivuxolimab. Receptors were obtained from an adult with an advanced solid tumor such as melanoma, head and neck, liver or kidney cancer.

The V gene is TRBV18, the J gene TRBJ2-7; D perhaps matches TRBD1 (5 bases). V was trimmed by 1 base and J by 3 bases, leaving 13 bases between them. Germline V gene data show CDR1 as KGHSH and CDR2 as LQKENI. The CDR3 consists of 15 residues. The CDR3 is CASSPLQDIIYEQYF. The CDR3 DNA is TGTGCCAGCTCACCACTACAGGATATTATCTACGAGCAGTACTTC.

CDR3 DNA: TGTGCCAGTAGTATCGGGGGGGCGGAGACCCAGTACTTC. Translated: CASSIGGAETQYF. The chain links TRBV19 to TRBJ2-5, with 8 bases lining up with TRBD2. V was clipped by 3 bases and J by 5 bases; unmatched bases: 2. The length of the CDR3 is 13 residues. Germline loops: CDR1 LNHDA, CDR2 SQIVND (reference sequence).

This chain uses TRBV7-2 with TRBJ2-7; TRBD1 agrees at 8 bases. The germline V gene encodes CDR1 SGHTA and CDR2 FQGNSA. The CDR3 consists of 15 residues. J gave up 5 bases and V 4 bases, and 10 bases lay outside the gene matches. CDR3 amino acids: CASSWLDRASDEQYF. The CDR3 bases are TGTGCCAGCAGCTGGCTGGACAGGGCTTCGGACGAGCAGTACTTC.

This clone was found once. This sequence joins TRBV7-2 and TRBJ1-1; D gene unclear. V lost 0 bases to trimming and J lost 1 base, with 3 bases between them. In germline, CDR1 is SGHTA, CDR2 FQGNSA. The CDR3 is made up of 13 amino acids. Here the CDR3 reads CASSLAENTEAFF. The CDR3 DNA reads as TGTGCCAGCAGCTTAGCCGAGAACACTGAAGCTTTCTTT.

The chain uses TRBV7-2 and TRBJ2-3; 11 bases fit TRBD2. There are 16 residues in the CDR3. V gave up 4 bases and J gave up 6 bases; unmatched junction bases: 9. Germline CDR1 SGHTA, CDR2 FQGNSA. The CDR3 loop is CASSYSGGAPMDTQYF. The CDR3 coding sequence is TGTGCCAGCAGCTATAGCGGGGGGGCCCCCATGGATACGCAGTATTTT.

V gene TRBV30 combines with J gene TRBJ1-4; perhaps TRBD1 as D (6 bases). The CDR3 runs to 17 residues. Germline V CDR1 and CDR2: GTSNPN, SVGIG (reference sequence). Trimming cost V 0 bases and J 5 bases, with 19 bases left between them. The CDR3: CAWSVGLGGPGNEKLFF. CDR3 coding DNA: TGTGCCTGGAGTGTAGGGTTAGGGGGTCCAGGCAATGAAAAACTGTTTTTT.

The chain couples TRBV25-1 to TRBJ1-4; perhaps TRBD1 as D (5 bases). Germline V gene data show CDR1 as MGHDK and CDR2 as SYGVNS. V lost 6 bases and J 7 bases, leaving 15 bases between the germline ends. This CDR3 region has 14 residues. CDR3: CASSLQGGGEKLFF. The CDR3 DNA sequence: TGTGCCAGCAGCCTCCAGGGAGGTGGTGAAAAACTGTTTTTT.

This rearrangement joins TRBV7-2 to TRBJ2-1; D not resolved. V lost 3 bases to trimming and J lost 12 bases, with 21 bases between them. In germline, CDR1 is SGHTA, CDR2 FQGNSA. This CDR3 comprises 15 residues. CDR3 amino acids: CASSFSERLGLGQFF. CDR3 coding DNA: TGTGCCAGCAGCTTTTCCGAGCGCTTGGGTTTGGGGCAGTTCTTC.

This chain connects TRBV7-2 to TRBJ2-1; D is unresolved. CDR1 SGHTA and CDR2 FQGNSA come from the germline V gene. The CDR3 runs 13 residues. Trimming cost V 1 base and J 5 bases, with 6 bases left between them. The chain's CDR3 is CASSLGMDNEQFF. CDR3 coding DNA: TGTGCCAGCAGCTTAGGGATGGACAATGAGCAGTTCTTC.

This chain uses TRBV28 with TRBJ1-2; the match to TRBD1 covers 11 bases. V shed 6 bases and J 4 bases; nucleotides not matched to a gene: 10. Germline V CDR1 and CDR2: MDHEN, SYDVKM. The CDR3 covers 16 residues. The CDR3 DNA is TGTGCCAGCAGACGGCAGGGACAGGGGGAACTCTATGGCTACACCTTC. Translated: CASRRQGQGELYGYTF.